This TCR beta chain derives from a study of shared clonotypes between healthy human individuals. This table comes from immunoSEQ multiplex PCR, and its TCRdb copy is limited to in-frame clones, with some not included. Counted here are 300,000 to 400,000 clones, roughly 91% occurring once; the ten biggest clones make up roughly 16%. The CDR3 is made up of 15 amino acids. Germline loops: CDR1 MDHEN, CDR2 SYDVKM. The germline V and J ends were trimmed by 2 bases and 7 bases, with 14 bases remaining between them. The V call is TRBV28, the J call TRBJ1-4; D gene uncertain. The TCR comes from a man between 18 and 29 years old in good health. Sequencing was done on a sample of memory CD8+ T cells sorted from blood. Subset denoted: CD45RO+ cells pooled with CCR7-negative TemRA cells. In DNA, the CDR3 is TGTGCCAGCAGTTTAGTAGGACCCAGGAGTGAAAAACTGTTTTTT. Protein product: CASSLVGPRSEKLFF.